A single sample gave rise to the 2 T cell receptor beta chains below, sequenced in a study of T cell changes during pregnancy in multiple sclerosis. TCRdb keeps only in-frame clones here, not all; method: immunoSEQ multiplex PCR. The sample yields around 70,000 clones, 85% to 95% seen once. The sample here was peripheral blood, taken before pregnancy. These receptors originate from a female donor with multiple sclerosis, enrolled in a pregnancy study.

The J gene is TRBJ1-1, the V gene TRBV5-1; D is uncertain. The CDR3 consists of 14 residues. Trimming took 4 bases from V and 0 from J, leaving 10 bases between them. From germline, CDR1 is SGHRS and CDR2 YFSETQ. CDR3 nucleotide sequence: TGCGCCAGCAGCGGTGAGCTTATGAACACTGAAGCTTTCTTT. It yields the protein CASSGELMNTEAFF.

This clone is medium-sized. The V call is TRBV4-2, the J call TRBJ2-1; D uncertain. Germline V gene data show CDR1 as LGHNA and CDR2 as YNFKEQ. Trimming removed 0 bases from V and 9 bases from J, with 6 bases in between. The CDR3 consists of 12 residues. The CDR3 sequence is CASSQDQFEQFF. CDR3 DNA sequence: TGTGCCAGCAGCCAAGATCAGTTTGAGCAGTTCTTC.